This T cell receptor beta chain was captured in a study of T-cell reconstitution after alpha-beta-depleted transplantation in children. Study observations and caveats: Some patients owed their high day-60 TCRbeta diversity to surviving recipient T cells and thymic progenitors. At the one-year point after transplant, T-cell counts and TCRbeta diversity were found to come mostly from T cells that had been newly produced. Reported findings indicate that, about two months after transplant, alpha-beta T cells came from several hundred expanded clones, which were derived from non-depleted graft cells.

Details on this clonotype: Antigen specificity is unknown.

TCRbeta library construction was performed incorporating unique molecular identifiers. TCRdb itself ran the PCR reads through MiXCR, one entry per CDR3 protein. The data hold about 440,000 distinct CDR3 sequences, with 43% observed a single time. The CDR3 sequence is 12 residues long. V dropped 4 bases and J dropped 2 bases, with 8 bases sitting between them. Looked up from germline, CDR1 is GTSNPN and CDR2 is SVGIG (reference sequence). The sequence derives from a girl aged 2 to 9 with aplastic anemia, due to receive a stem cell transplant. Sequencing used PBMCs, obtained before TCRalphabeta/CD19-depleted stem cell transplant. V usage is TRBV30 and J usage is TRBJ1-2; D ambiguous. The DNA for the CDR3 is TGTGCCTGGAAGGTGGGGAACTATGGCTACACCTTC. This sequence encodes CAWKVGNYGYTF.